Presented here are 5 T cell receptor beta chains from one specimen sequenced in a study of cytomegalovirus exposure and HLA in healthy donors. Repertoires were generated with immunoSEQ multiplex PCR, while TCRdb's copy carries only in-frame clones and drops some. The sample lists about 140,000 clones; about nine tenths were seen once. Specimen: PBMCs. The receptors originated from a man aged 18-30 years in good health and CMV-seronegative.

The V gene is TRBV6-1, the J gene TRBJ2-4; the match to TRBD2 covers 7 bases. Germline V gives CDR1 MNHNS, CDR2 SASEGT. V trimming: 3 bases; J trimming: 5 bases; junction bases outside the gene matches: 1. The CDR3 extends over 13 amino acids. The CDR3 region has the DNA TGTGCCAGCAGTGACCTAGCGGAAAACATTCAGTACTTC. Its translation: CASSDLAENIQYF.

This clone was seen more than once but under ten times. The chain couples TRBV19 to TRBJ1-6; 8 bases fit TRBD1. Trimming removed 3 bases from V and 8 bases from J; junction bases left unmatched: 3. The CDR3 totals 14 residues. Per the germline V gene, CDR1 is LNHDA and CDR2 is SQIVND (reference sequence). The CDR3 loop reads CASSMAGGHSPLHF. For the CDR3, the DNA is TGTGCCAGTAGTATGGCAGGGGGCCATTCACCCCTCCACTTT.

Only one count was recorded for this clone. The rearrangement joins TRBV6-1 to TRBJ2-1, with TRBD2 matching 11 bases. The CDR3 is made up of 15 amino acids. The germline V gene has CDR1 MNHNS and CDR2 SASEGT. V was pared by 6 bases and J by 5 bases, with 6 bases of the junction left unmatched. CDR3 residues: CASRRGTSGNNEQFF. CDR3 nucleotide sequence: TGTGCCAGCAGGAGAGGGACTAGCGGAAACAATGAGCAGTTCTTC.

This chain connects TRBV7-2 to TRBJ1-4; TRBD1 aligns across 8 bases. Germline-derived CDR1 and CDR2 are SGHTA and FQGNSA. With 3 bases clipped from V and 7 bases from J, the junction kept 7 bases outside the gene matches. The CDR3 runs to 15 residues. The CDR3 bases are TGTGCCAGCAGCTTGTACAGGGGGGAAGTTGAAAAACTGTTTTTT. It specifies CASSLYRGEVEKLFF.

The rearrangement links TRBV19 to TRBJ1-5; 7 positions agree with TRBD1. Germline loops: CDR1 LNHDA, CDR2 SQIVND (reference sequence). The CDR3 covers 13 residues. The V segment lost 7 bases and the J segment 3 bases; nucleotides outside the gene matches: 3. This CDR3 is CASMGQHNQPQHF. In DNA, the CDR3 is TGTGCCAGTATGGGACAGCACAATCAGCCCCAGCATTTT. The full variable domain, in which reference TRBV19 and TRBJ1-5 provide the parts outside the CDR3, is DGGITQSPKYLFRKEGQNVTLSCEQNLNHDAMYWYRQDPGQGLRLIYYSQIVNDFQKGDIAEGYSVSREKKESFPLTVTSAQKNPTAFYLCASMGQHNQPQHFGDGTRLSIL.